One sample yielded the 9 T cell receptor beta chains listed below, sequenced in a study of response to subunit inactivated influenza vaccine. TCRdb processed the RT-PCR reads anew with MiXCR; each CDR3 protein has one entry. The table includes 150,000 or so distinct CDR3 sequences, approximately 10% detected once. The material sequenced was non-naive T cells sorted from PBMCs, taken roughly 46 days after vaccination. The receptors stem from a man aged 45-65 years who received an inactivated influenza vaccine.

This clonotype was recorded a few times. The chain links TRBV5-1 to TRBJ1-1; D might be TRBD1 (5 bases). The CDR3 has 14 amino acids. The V gene lost 0 bases and the J gene lost 6 bases, with 12 bases spanning the gap. Germline V gene lookup returns CDR1 SGHRS and CDR2 YFSETQ. CDR3 bases: TGCGCCAGCAGCTTGGCCGGGACTCTGTCTGAAGCTTTCTTT. This encodes CASSLAGTLSEAFF.

J is TRBJ2-3 and V is TRBV20-1; D ambiguous. The germline V gene encodes CDR1 DFQATT and CDR2 SNEGSKA (reference sequence). V was trimmed by 5 bases and J by 6 bases, leaving 12 bases between them. The CDR3 extends over 12 amino acids. Here the CDR3 reads CSASDVWDTQYF. The CDR3 DNA follows: TGCAGTGCTTCTGACGTGTGGGATACGCAGTATTTT.

The chain joins TRBV5-4 to TRBJ2-6, with 8 bases lining up with TRBD2. The CDR3 loop spans 18 amino acids. Germline-derived CDR1 and CDR2 are SGHNT and YYREEE (reference sequence). Trimming cost V 9 bases and J 1 base; bases outside gene matches: 15. This chain's CDR3 is CATRGIAGTGSGANVLTF. CDR3 DNA sequence: TGTGCCACCAGGGGAATAGCGGGAACAGGATCTGGGGCCAACGTCCTGACTTTC.

The sample holds a few counts of this clonotype. This chain connects TRBV4-2 to TRBJ1-5, with 7 bases fitting TRBD1. After removal of 0 bases from V and 7 bases from J, the junction contained 9 bases not matched to a gene. Germline loops: CDR1 LGHNA, CDR2 YNFKEQ. The length of the CDR3 is 16 residues. The CDR3 bases are TGTGCCAGCAGCCAAGATGCAGGGGGAAACAAGCAGCCCCAGCATTTT. It is translated as CASSQDAGGNKQPQHF.

The chain joins TRBV11-2 to TRBJ2-7, with D tentatively TRBD1 (5 bases). V lost 5 bases, J lost 5 bases, and 16 bases lay in between. The CDR3 totals 14 residues. The germline V gene has CDR1 SGHAT and CDR2 FQNNGV. The DNA for the CDR3 is TGTGCCAGCAGCCTAGGTGCAGGGCGGAACGAGCAGTACTTC. Translation gives CASSLGAGRNEQYF. Together with reference TRBV11-2 and TRBJ2-7, the CDR3 gives the full variable domain: EAGVAQSPRYKIIEKRQSVAFWCNPISGHATLYWYQQILGQGPKLLIQFQNNGVVDDSQLPKDRFSAERLKGVDSTLKIQPAKLEDSAVYLCASSLGAGRNEQYFGPGTRLTVT.

In this sample, this clonotype turned up a few times. The chain combines TRBV7-2 with TRBJ2-7, with D possibly being TRBD1 (5 bases). Deletions cut 5 bases from V and 3 bases from J, with 11 bases between. CDR1 SGHTA and CDR2 FQGNSA come from the germline V gene. The CDR3 covers 13 residues. Written as DNA, the CDR3 is TGTGCCAGCAGCAACAGGCGCGACTACGAGCAGTACTTC. This codes for CASSNRRDYEQYF.

In its sample, this clonotype was seen a few times. V and J are TRBV7-9 and TRBJ2-5; D is tentatively TRBD1 or TRBD2 (5 bases each). This CDR3 has 14 amino acids. The V gene lost 5 bases and the J gene lost 3 bases, with 13 bases spanning the gap. Germline CDR1 reads SEHNR; CDR2 reads FQNEAQ (reference sequence). The CDR3 sequence is CASSNRLGEETQYF. In DNA form, the CDR3 reads TGTGCCAGCAGCAATAGATTGGGGGAAGAGACCCAGTACTTC.

This clonotype was counted at least ten times. V and J are TRBV5-5 and TRBJ1-1, with 9 positions matching TRBD1. In germline, CDR1 is SGHKS, CDR2 YYEKEE (reference sequence). Losses at the gene ends were 4 bases for V and 4 bases for J; bases not matched to a gene: 5. CDR3 length: 14 residues. This CDR3 is CASSPGTGITEAFF. In DNA, the CDR3 is TGTGCCAGCAGCCCAGGGACAGGGATCACTGAAGCTTTCTTT.

This clonotype was detected only a few times. The V and J genes are TRBV28 and TRBJ2-2; 14 bases match TRBD2. Germline CDR1 reads MDHEN; CDR2 reads SYDVKM. The CDR3 sequence is 17 residues long. V lost 0 bases, J lost 5 bases, and 2 bases stayed unmatched. The CDR3 spells CASSLWGTSGRTGELFF. As DNA, the CDR3 is TGTGCCAGCAGTTTATGGGGGACTAGCGGGAGAACCGGGGAGCTGTTTTTT.